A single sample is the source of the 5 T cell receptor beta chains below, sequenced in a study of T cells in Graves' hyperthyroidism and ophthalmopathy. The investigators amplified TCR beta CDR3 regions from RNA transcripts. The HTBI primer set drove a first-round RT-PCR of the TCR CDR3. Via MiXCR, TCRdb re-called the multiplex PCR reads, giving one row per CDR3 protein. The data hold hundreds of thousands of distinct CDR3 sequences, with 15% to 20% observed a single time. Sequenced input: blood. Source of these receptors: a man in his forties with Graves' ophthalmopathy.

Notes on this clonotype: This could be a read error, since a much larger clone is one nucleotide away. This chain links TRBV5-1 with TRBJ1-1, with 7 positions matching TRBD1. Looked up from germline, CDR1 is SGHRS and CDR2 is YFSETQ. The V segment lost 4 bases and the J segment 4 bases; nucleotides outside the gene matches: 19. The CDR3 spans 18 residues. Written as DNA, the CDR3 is TGCGCCAGCAGCACAGGTAAATTAGGACAGGCGAGGGGCACTGAAGCTTTCTTT. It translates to CASSTGKLGQARGTEAFF.

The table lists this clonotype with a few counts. In DNA, the CDR3 is TGTGCCAGCAGTTTACGTTTTAATGGACAGGGAGCAAGCAATCAGCCCCAGCATTTT. Translated, it gives CASSLRFNGQGASNQPQHF. The rearrangement uses TRBV27 and TRBJ1-5, with TRBD1 matching over 8 bases. V was clipped by 2 bases and J by 1 base; unmatched bases: 13. In germline, CDR1 is MNHEY, CDR2 SMNVEV (reference sequence). CDR3 length: 19 amino acids.

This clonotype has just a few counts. The CDR3 protein is CATSAVGAGELFF. DNA of the CDR3: TGTGCCACCAGTGCCGTGGGCGCCGGGGAGCTGTTTTTT. V is TRBV24-1 and J is TRBJ2-2; D is uncertain. The CDR3 runs to 13 residues. Trimming pared 5 bases from V and 6 bases from J, leaving 9 bases between. Germline CDR1 is KGHDR and CDR2 is SFDVKD.

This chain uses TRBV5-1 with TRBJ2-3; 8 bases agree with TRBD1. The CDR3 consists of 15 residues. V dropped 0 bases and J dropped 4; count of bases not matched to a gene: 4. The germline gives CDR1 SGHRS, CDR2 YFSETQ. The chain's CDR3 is CASSLGTGISDTQYF. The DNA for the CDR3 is TGCGCCAGCAGCTTGGGGACAGGGATCTCAGATACGCAGTATTTT.

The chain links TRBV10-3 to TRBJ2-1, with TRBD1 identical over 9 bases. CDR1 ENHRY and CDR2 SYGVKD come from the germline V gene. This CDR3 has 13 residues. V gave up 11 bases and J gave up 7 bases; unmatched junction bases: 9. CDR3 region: CAYRDRAENEQFF. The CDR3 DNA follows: TGTGCCTACCGGGACAGGGCCGAGAATGAGCAGTTCTTC.